This passage covers 22 T cell receptor beta chains from one sample sequenced in a study of cytomegalovirus exposure and HLA in healthy donors. 60 Vbeta and 13 Jbeta primers were used in PCR. Data came from immunoSEQ multiplex PCR; TCRdb stores just in-frame clones and leaves some out. This table has about 120,000 clones, about 80% appearing once. The sample taken for sequencing was PBMCs. These receptor sequences come from a woman between 35 and 50 years old in good health and CMV-seropositive.

J is TRBJ1-6 and V is TRBV5-1, with TRBD1 matching over 7 bases. The CDR3 is made up of 16 amino acids. V shed 3 bases and J 3 bases; nucleotides not matched to a gene: 6. Germline CDR1 SGHRS, CDR2 YFSETQ. CDR3 residues: CASSSATGNYNSPLHF. In DNA form, the CDR3 reads TGCGCCAGCAGCTCAGCGACAGGGAACTATAATTCACCCCTCCACTTT.

The genes are TRBV29-1 and TRBJ1-2; unclear D gene. Germline V gene lookup returns CDR1 SQVTM and CDR2 ANQGSEA. Trimming removed 6 bases at V and 3 bases at J, with 8 bases between. CDR3 size: 11 residues. CDR3 region: CSVEGYYGYTF. The CDR3 DNA sequence: TGCAGCGTAGAGGGCTACTATGGCTACACCTTC.

Of note for this clone: Within the sample, other DNA sequences also encode this same CDR3. J is TRBJ2-1 and V is TRBV5-8, with D tentatively TRBD2 (6 bases). This CDR3 contains 15 residues. With 0 bases removed from V and 2 bases from J, the gap between germline ends came to 9 bases. Germline CDR1 and CDR2: SGHTS and YDEGEE. The CDR3 protein is CASSLGGRPYNEQFF. As DNA, the CDR3 is TGTGCCAGCAGCTTGGGGGGGAGGCCCTACAATGAGCAGTTCTTC. The full variable domain, in which reference TRBV5-8 and TRBJ2-1 provide the parts outside the CDR3, is EAGVTQSPTHLIKTRGQQATLRCSPISGHTSVYWYQQALGLGLQFLLWYDEGEERNRGNFPPRFSGRQFPNYSSELNVNALELEDSALYLCASSLGGRPYNEQFFGPGTRLTVL.

This chain joins TRBV2 and TRBJ1-1; maybe TRBD1 (5 bases). Germline values: CDR1 SNHLY, CDR2 FYNNEI. The CDR3 sequence is 13 residues long. V was clipped by 3 bases and J by 5 bases, with 10 bases between them. CDR3 amino acids: CASSEGGKTEAFF. The CDR3 bases are TGTGCCAGCAGTGAGGGGGGGAAAACTGAAGCTTTCTTT.

In DNA, the CDR3 is TGTGCCAGCAGCGCGGGACAGGCAAACACCGGGGAGCTGTTTTTT. Amino acids: CASSAGQANTGELFF. The chain recombines TRBV7-2 with TRBJ2-2, with 8 bases fitting TRBD1. This CDR3 has 15 amino acids. Losses at the gene ends were 5 bases for V and 2 bases for J; bases not matched to a gene: 4. Germline V gene data show CDR1 as SGHTA and CDR2 as FQGNSA.

This chain links TRBV12-5 with TRBJ1-2, with D perhaps TRBD1 (6 bases). With 6 bases removed from V and 5 bases from J, the gap between germline ends came to 16 bases. The CDR3 runs to 14 residues. Per the germline V gene, CDR1 is LGHNT and CDR2 is FRNRAP. The CDR3 loop is CASGGQSGIYGYTF. The CDR3 bases are TGTGCTAGTGGAGGACAGTCGGGGATTTATGGCTACACCTTC.

Comments on this clone: At the DNA level, this CDR3 is encoded by other sequences in the same sample as well. This chain uses TRBV6-5 with TRBJ2-5; TRBD2 is a possible D gene (6 bases). CDR1 is MNHEY, CDR2 SVGAGI, per germline. V shed 5 bases and J shed 5 bases, with 15 bases lying between them. The CDR3 consists of 14 residues. The CDR3 DNA is TGTGCCAGCAGTCCCCTTGGAGGGACGGAGACCCAGTACTTC. The encoded protein is CASSPLGGTETQYF.

The chain couples TRBV5-1 to TRBJ2-3, with 9 bases that match TRBD1. The V gene end was trimmed by 3 bases and the J gene end by 2 bases; junction bases not matched to a gene: 4. Germline CDR1 is SGHRS and CDR2 is YFSETQ. This CDR3 has 15 residues. The DNA of the CDR3 is TGCGCCAGCAGCTCCGGGACAGGGCACACAGATACGCAGTATTTT. Protein product: CASSSGTGHTDTQYF.

This clone was picked up a small number of times. The V gene is TRBV7-9, the J gene TRBJ2-5; 9 bases fit TRBD1. The CDR3 has 16 residues. The germline CDR1 and CDR2 sequences are SEHNR and FQNEAQ (reference sequence). The junction had 12 bases not matched to a gene; V was cut back by 5 bases and J by 5 bases. The CDR3, as DNA: TGTGCCAGCAGCCTCCCTACCGGGACAGGGAGGGAGACCCAGTACTTC. It encodes CASSLPTGTGRETQYF.

This chain uses TRBV6-1 with TRBJ2-3; TRBD2 agrees at 8 bases. Germline trimming cut 6 bases from V and 4 bases from J; bases unmatched to any gene: 9. The CDR3 is 15 residues long. Germline loops: CDR1 MNHNS, CDR2 SASEGT. The CDR3 is CASRVPGGRADTQYF. The CDR3 DNA is TGTGCCAGCAGAGTGCCGGGGGGGAGGGCAGATACGCAGTATTTT.

This clone was detected only once. The gene calls are TRBV7-2 and TRBJ1-1; D possibly corresponds to TRBD1 (6 bases). V was pared by 2 bases and J by 4 bases, with 11 bases between. The CDR3 totals 14 residues. Germline V gene lookup returns CDR1 SGHTA and CDR2 FQGNSA. CDR3 in amino acids: CASSLRGRVTEAFF. The CDR3 region has the DNA TGTGCCAGCAGCTTAAGGGGGAGGGTCACTGAAGCTTTCTTT.

The chain combines TRBV6-5 with TRBJ1-1; 7 bases match TRBD1. Germline CDR1 MNHEY, CDR2 SVGAGI. The V and J ends lost 6 bases and 4 bases, in that order; junction bases with no gene match: 8. The CDR3 consists of 14 residues. In DNA form, the CDR3 reads TGTGCCAGCAGGCTCCAGGGGGTGGTCACTGAAGCTTTCTTT. This translates into CASRLQGVVTEAFF.

CDR3 nucleotide sequence: TGTGCCAGTAATGCGCCGGACTTCAATCAGCCCCAGCATTTT. It translates to CASNAPDFNQPQHF. The rearrangement joins TRBV19 to TRBJ1-5; D is ambiguous. CDR1 and CDR2 from the germline V gene are LNHDA and SQIVND (reference sequence). This CDR3 is built from 14 residues. The V end was cut by 7 bases, the J end by 3 bases, with 13 bases between.

The J gene is TRBJ2-6, the V gene TRBV27; 7 bases fit TRBD2. Per germline, CDR1 MNHEY and CDR2 SMNVEV (reference sequence). The CDR3 has 21 amino acids. With V trimmed by 5 bases and J by 0 bases, 19 bases remained unmatched. CDR3 sequence reads: CASSPGVWGGAILSGANVLTF. In DNA form, the CDR3 reads TGTGCCAGCAGTCCCGGGGTGTGGGGGGGTGCTATCCTCTCTGGGGCCAACGTCCTGACTTTC.

The chain couples TRBV6-1 to TRBJ2-2, with 7 nucleotides matching TRBD1. Germline values: CDR1 MNHNS, CDR2 SASEGT. The CDR3 consists of 14 residues. With V trimmed by 9 bases and J by 0 bases, 4 bases remained unmatched. CDR3 bases: TGTGCCAGTATGGGACAGACGAACACCGGGGAGCTGTTTTTT. Protein: CASMGQTNTGELFF.

This sequence joins TRBV19 and TRBJ1-5, with D uncertain. CDR3 length: 15 amino acids. The germline gives CDR1 LNHDA, CDR2 SQIVND (reference sequence). V lost 3 bases and J lost 1, with 10 bases in between. The CDR3 nucleotides read TGTGCCAGTAGTATTTCACAGCTAAGCAATCAGCCCCAGCATTTT. Translation gives CASSISQLSNQPQHF. Using reference TRBV19 and TRBJ1-5 for the parts outside the CDR3, the full variable domain is DGGITQSPKYLFRKEGQNVTLSCEQNLNHDAMYWYRQDPGQGLRLIYYSQIVNDFQKGDIAEGYSVSREKKESFPLTVTSAQKNPTAFYLCASSISQLSNQPQHFGDGTRLSIL.

The chain employs TRBV10-3 and TRBJ2-7; 8 nucleotides agree with TRBD1. The CDR3 length is 14 residues. Per germline, CDR1 ENHRY and CDR2 SYGVKD. Losses at the gene ends were 6 bases for V and 2 bases for J; bases not matched to a gene: 6. CDR3: CAIRGTGHPYEQYF. CDR3 DNA sequence: TGTGCCATCAGGGGGACAGGACACCCCTACGAGCAGTACTTC.

The rearrangement joins TRBV7-9 to TRBJ1-1; D is ambiguous. The V and J ends lost 8 bases and 4 bases respectively, with 5 bases between them. Germline assignment: CDR1 SEHNR and CDR2 FQNEAQ (reference sequence). CDR3 size: 10 residues. CDR3 sequence reads: CASSGTEAFF. DNA for the CDR3: TGTGCCAGCTCCGGCACTGAAGCTTTCTTT.

This rearrangement joins TRBV27 to TRBJ1-3; D is undetermined. CDR3 length: 14 residues. Germline-derived CDR1 and CDR2 are MNHEY and SMNVEV (reference sequence). With 3 bases removed from V and 0 bases from J, the gap between germline ends came to 6 bases. The CDR3 spells CASSLSRSGNTIYF. CDR3 DNA: TGTGCCAGCAGTTTGAGTCGCTCTGGAAACACCATATATTTT.

This clone was seen only a few times. The J gene is TRBJ1-5, the V gene TRBV2, with D uncertain. CDR1 and CDR2 (germline): SNHLY, FYNNEI. This CDR3 is built from 15 residues. V was clipped by 1 base and J by 0 bases, with 7 bases between them. The CDR3 DNA is TGTGCCAGCAGTGAAGTCCACAGTAGCAATCAGCCCCAGCATTTT. Protein: CASSEVHSSNQPQHF.

This chain connects TRBV7-2 to TRBJ2-1; D is unresolved. The CDR3 has 12 residues. The germline V gene has CDR1 SGHTA and CDR2 FQGNSA. The germline V and J ends were trimmed by 8 bases and 8 bases, with 13 bases remaining between them. This CDR3 is CASSYRGYEQFF. The CDR3 DNA reads TGTGCCAGCTCCTACCGCGGCTATGAGCAGTTCTTC.

This rearrangement joins TRBV6-6 to TRBJ1-2, with TRBD1 matching 9 bases. Germline lookup yields CDR1 MNHNY and CDR2 SVGAGI (reference sequence). This CDR3 is 13 amino acids long. The V segment lost 7 bases and the J segment 4 bases; nucleotides outside the gene matches: 4. The chain's CDR3 is CASTPGQGYGYTF. CDR3 in DNA: TGTGCCAGCACCCCGGGACAGGGCTATGGCTACACCTTC.